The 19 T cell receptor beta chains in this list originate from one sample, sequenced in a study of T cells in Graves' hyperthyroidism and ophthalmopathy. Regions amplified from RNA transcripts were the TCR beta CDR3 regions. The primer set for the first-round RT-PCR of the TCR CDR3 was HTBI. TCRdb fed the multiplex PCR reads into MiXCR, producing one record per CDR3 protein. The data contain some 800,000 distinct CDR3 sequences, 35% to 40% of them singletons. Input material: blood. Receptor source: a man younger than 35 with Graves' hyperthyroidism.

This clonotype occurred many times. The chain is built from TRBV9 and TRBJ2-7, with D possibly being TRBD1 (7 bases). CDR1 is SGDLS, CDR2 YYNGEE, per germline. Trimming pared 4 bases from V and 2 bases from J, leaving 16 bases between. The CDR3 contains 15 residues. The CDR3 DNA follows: TGTGCCAGCAGCTTAGCAGGGGGGTCGACCTACGAGCAGTACTTC. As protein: CASSLAGGSTYEQYF.

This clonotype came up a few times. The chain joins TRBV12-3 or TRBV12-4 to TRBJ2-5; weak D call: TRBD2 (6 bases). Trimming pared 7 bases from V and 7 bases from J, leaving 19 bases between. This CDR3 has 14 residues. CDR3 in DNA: TGTGCCAGCATGGGGTCTAGCGAACTCGGGACCCAGTACTTC. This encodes CASMGSSELGTQYF.

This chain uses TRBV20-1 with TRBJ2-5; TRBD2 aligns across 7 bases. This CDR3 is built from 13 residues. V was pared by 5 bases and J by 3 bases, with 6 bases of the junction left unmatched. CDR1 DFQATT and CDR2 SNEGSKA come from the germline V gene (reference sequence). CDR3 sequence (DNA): TGCAGTGCTGGGGGGGAGCCCAAAGAGACCCAGTACTTC. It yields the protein CSAGGEPKETQYF.

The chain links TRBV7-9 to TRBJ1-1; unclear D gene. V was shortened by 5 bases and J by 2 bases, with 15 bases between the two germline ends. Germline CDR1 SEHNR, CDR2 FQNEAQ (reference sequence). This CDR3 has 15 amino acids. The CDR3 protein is CASSQDEGVNTEAFF. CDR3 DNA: TGTGCCAGCAGCCAAGATGAGGGAGTTAACACTGAAGCTTTCTTT.

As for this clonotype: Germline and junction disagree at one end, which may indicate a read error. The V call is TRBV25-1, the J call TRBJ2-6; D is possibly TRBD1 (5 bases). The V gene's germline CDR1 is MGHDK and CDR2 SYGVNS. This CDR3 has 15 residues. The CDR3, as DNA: TGTGCCAGCAGCCCCCCAGTCTCTGGGGCCAACGTCCTGAATTTC. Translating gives CASSPPVSGANVLNF.

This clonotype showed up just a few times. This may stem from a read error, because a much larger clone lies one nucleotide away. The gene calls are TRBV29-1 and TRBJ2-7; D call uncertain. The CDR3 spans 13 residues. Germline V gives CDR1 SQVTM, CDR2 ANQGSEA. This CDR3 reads CSVYRLSSYEQCF. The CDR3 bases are TGCAGCGTCTACCGACTCAGCTCCTACGAGCAGTGCTTC.

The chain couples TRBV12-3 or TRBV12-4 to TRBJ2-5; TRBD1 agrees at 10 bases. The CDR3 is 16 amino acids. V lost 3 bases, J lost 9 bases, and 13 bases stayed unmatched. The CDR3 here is CASSFTTGGGNQPQYF. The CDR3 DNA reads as TGTGCCAGCAGTTTCACGACAGGGGGCGGAAATCAGCCCCAGTACTTC.

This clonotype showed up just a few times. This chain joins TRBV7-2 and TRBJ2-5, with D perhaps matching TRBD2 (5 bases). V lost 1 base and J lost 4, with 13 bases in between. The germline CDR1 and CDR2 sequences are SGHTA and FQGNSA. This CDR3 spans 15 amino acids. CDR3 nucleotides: TGTGCCAGCAGCTTAGAAGGTTTCGCGGGAGAGACCCAGTACTTC. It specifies CASSLEGFAGETQYF.

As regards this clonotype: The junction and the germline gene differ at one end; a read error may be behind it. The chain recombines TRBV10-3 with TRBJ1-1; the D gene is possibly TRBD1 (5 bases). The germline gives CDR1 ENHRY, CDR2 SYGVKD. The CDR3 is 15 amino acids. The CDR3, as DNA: TGTGCCAGCAGTTTTGGGAGAGGGGAAAACACTGAAGCTTTCTTT. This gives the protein CASSFGRGENTEAFF.

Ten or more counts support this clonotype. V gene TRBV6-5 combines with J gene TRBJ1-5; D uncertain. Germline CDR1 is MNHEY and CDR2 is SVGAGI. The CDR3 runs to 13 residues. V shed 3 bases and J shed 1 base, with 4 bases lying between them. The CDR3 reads CASSYESNQPQHF. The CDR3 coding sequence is TGTGCCAGCAGTTATGAAAGCAATCAGCCCCAGCATTTT.

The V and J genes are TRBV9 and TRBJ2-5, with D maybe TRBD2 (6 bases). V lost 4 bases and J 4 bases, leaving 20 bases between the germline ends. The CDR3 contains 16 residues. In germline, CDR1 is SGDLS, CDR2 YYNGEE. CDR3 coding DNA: TGTGCCAGCAGCCCCCTGGGGAGGCGGGATGGAGAGACCCAGTACTTC. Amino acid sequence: CASSPLGRRDGETQYF.

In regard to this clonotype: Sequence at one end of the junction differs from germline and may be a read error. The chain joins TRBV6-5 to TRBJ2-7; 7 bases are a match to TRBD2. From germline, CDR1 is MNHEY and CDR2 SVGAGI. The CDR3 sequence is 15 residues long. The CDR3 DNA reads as TGTGCCAGCAGTCCCTCGGGCGGGAGCATGGACGAGCTGTACTTC. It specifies CASSPSGGSMDELYF.

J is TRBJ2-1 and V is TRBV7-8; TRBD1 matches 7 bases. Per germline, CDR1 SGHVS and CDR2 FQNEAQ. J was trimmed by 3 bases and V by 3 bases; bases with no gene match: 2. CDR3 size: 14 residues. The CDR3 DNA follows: TGTGCCAGCAGCTTGGACAGGTTCTACAATGAGCAGTTCTTC. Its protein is CASSLDRFYNEQFF. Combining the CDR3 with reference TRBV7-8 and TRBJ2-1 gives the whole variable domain GAGVSQSPRYKVAKRGQDVALRCDPISGHVSLFWYQQALGQGPEFLTYFQNEAQLDKSGLPSDRFFAERPEGSVSTLKIQRTQQEDSAVYLCASSLDRFYNEQFFGPGTRLTVL.

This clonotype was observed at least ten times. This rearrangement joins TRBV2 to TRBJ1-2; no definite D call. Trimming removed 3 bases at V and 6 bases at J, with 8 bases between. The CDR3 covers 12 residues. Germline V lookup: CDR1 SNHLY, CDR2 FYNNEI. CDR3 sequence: CASSDEGHGYTF. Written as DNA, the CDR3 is TGTGCCAGCAGTGATGAAGGCCATGGCTACACCTTC.

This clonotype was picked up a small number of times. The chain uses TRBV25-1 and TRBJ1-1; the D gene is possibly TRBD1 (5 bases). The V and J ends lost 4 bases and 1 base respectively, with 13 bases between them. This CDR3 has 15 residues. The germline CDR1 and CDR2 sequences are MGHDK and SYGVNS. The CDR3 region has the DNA TGTGCCAGCAGTGCTAGAATGAGGGGGAACACTGAAGCTTTCTTT. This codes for CASSARMRGNTEAFF. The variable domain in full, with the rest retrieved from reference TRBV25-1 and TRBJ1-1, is EADIYQTPRYLVIGTGKKITLECSQTMGHDKMYWYQQDPGMELHLIHYSYGVNSTEKGDLSSESTVSRIRTEHFPLTLESARPSHTSQYLCASSARMRGNTEAFFGQGTRLTVV.

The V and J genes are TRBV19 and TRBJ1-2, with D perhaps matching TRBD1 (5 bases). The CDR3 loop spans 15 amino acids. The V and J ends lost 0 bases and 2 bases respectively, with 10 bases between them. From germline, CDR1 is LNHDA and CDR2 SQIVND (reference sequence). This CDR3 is CASSIDSGPNYGYTF. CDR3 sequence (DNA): TGTGCCAGTAGTATAGATTCAGGGCCAAACTATGGCTACACCTTC.

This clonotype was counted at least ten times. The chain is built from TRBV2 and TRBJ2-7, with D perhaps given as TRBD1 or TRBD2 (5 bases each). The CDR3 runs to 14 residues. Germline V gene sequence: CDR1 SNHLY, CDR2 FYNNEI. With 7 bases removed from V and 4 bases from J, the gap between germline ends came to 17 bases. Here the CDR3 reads CASNRDRRRYEQYF. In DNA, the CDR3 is TGTGCCAGCAATAGGGACCGCCGAAGATACGAGCAGTACTTC.

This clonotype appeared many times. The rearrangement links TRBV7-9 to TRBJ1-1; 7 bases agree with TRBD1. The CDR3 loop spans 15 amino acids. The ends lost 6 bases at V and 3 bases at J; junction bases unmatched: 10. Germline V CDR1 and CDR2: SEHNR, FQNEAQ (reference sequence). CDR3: CASRGRAGGDTEAFF. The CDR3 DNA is TGTGCCAGCAGAGGAAGGGCAGGGGGGGACACTGAAGCTTTCTTT.

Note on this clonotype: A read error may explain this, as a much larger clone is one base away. Here the CDR3 reads CASSVDSLLSPLHF. CDR3 nucleotides: TGTGCCAGCAGCGTGGACAGTCTTCTATCACCCCTCCACTTT. The V gene is TRBV13, the J gene TRBJ1-6; TRBD1 is a possible D gene (6 bases). In germline, CDR1 is PRHDT, CDR2 FYEKMQ (reference sequence). CDR3 size: 14 residues. Trimming took 5 bases from V and 10 from J, leaving 15 bases between them.